These T cell receptor beta chains were read from a single sample in a study of beta chain features in type 1 diabetes. The assay was immunoSEQ multiplex PCR, and TCRdb's table has in-frame clones only and misses some. Of 250,000 to 350,000 clones in the sample, 9.5% to 12% were seen once. The sequenced material came from naive CD4+ T cells from blood. The source of these receptors is a woman in her 30s in good health. Both conserved end residues are part of each CDR3. Fields, in order: J gene, CDR3 length, V gene, CDR3 protein.

TRBJ2-2 | 16 | TRBV25-1 | CASSEPPSGGTGELFF
TRBJ2-3 | 14 | TRBV2 | CASQLAGVSDTQYF
TRBJ1-2 | 13 | TRBV11-1 | CASSLPGDYGYTF
TRBJ1-5 | 13 | TRBV29-1 | CSVGGQGDQPQHF
TRBJ2-4 | 11 | TRBV30 | CAWSGLGIQYF
TRBJ1-5 | 12 | TRBV7-2 | CASSHSNQPQHF
TRBJ2-1 | 17 | TRBV27 | CASSSLYTSGIGNEQFF
TRBJ2-5 | 14 | TRBV4-3 | CASSLTVRGQGQYF
TRBJ2-1 | 15 | TRBV7-7 | CASSFGTSGSNEQFF
TRBJ2-1 | 17 | TRBV19 | CASSTRPRITFSNEQFF
TRBJ2-1 | 15 | TRBV15 | CATSREGLADNEQFF
TRBJ2-1 | 14 | TRBV5-4 | CASSRAGPHNEQFF
TRBJ2-7 | 17 | TRBV18 | CASSPRGLAELDYEQYF
TRBJ2-1 | 15 | TRBV6-5 | CASSLLAGGDNEQFF
TRBJ2-5 | 16 | TRBV7-2 | CASSLARGTIQETQYF
TRBJ2-5 | 14 | TRBV30 | CAWETGGRGETQYF